The sample holds many counts of the clone carrying this TCR beta chain. Its antigen remains unknown. These data are taken from a study of human T cells and chemical hapten exposure. The wider study: Investigators sensitized about 2 cm by about 2 cm of upper inner arm skin with 2% DPC. Whole-study results and caveats: TCRs above 1 in 1000 frequency did not change with DPC sensitization.

TCRdb re-derived calls from the RACE reads in MiXCR, one entry per CDR3 protein. The data show approximately 49,000 distinct CDR3 sequences, with around 9% seen just once and 3.5% to 5% held by the top ten. The CDR3 extends over 14 amino acids. V was trimmed by 6 bases and J by 6 bases, leaving 18 bases between them. The time point denotes: patch test 1, 2 weeks after DPC sensitization. Stated treatment: therapeutic diphenylcyclopropenone sensitization with weekly scalp DPC. The donor pool consisted of alopecia patients aged 18 to 70 years, considered suitable for DPC. This rearrangement joins TRBV12-3 or TRBV12-4 to TRBJ2-7, with D maybe TRBD2 (7 bases). The sample here was whole blood, taken in connection with sensitization to the hapten diphenylcyclopropenone (DPC). The receptor was derived from a woman between 45 and 60 years old with alopecia areata. Some clones in this sample may be carry-over from other donors' samples. The CDR3 DNA sequence: TGTGCCAGCAGCCCCTGGGGGGGGGCGGGCGAGCAGTACTTC. Its protein product is CASSPWGGAGEQYF.